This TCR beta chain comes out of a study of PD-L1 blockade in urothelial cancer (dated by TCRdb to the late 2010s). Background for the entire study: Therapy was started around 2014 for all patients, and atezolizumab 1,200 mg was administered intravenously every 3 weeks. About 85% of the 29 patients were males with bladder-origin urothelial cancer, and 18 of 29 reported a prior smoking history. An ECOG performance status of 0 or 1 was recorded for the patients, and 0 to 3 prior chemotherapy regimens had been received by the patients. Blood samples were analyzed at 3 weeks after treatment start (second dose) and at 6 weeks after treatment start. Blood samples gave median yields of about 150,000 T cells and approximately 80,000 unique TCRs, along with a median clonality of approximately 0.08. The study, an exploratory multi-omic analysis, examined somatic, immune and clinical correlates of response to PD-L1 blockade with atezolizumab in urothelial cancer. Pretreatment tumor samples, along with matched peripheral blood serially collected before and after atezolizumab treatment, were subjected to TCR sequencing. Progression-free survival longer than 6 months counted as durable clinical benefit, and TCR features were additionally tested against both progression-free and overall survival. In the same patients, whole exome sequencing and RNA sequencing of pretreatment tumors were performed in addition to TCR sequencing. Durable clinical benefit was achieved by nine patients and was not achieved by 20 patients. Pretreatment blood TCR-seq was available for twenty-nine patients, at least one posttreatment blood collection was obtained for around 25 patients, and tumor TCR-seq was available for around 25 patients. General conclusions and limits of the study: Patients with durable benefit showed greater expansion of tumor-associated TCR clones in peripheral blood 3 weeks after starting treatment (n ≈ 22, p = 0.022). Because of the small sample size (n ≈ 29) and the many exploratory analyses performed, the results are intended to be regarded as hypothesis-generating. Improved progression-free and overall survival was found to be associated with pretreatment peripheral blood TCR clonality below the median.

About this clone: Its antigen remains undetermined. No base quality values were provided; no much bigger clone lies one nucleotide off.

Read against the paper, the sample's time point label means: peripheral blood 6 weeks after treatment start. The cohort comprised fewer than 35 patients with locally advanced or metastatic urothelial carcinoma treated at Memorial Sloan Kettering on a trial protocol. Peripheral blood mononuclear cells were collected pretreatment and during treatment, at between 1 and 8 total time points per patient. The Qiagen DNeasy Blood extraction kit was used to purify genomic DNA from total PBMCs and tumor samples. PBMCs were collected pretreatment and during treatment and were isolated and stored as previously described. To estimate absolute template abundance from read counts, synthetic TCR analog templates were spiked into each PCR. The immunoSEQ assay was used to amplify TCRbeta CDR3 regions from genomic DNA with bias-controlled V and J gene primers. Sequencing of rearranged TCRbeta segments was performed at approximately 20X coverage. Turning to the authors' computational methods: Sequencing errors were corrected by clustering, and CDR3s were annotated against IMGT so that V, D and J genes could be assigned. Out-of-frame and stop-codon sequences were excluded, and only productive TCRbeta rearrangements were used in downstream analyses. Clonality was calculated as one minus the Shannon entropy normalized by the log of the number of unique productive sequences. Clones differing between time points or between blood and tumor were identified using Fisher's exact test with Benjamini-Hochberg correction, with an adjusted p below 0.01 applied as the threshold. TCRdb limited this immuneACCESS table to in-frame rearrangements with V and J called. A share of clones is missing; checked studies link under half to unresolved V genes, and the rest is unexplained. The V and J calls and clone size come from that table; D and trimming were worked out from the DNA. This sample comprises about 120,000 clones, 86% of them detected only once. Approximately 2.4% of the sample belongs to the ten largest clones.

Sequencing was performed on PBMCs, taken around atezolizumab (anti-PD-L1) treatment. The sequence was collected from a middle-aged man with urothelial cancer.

The encoded CDR3 is CATSSSAGRYTGELFF. The DNA sequence reads TGTGCCACCAGCAGCTCGGCGGGCCGTTATACCGGGGAGCTGTTTTTT. The rearrangement joined TRBV15 to TRBJ2-2; a weak D assignment points to TRBD2 (5 bases agree). The germline V gene (reference sequence) yields LNHNV for CDR1 and YYDKDF for CDR2. Including the terminal cysteine and phenylalanine, the CDR3 comprises 16 residues. Just CDR3 DNA is preserved here, 48 bases in frame from base 1. V is clipped by 3 bases and J by 5 bases, and the sequence between their germline boundaries is 16 bases long.